This T cell receptor beta chain was documented in a study of cytomegalovirus exposure and HLA in healthy donors. Points from the study as a whole: Sequencing probably produced one cluster of sequence variants that were highly shared. TCR beta sequences reportedly predicted the HLA-A and HLA-B alleles of most subjects accurately.

The primer mix had 60 Vbeta and 13 Jbeta primers. Here immunoSEQ multiplex PCR was the method, and the copy in TCRdb shows in-frame clones only, minus some. The data contain 110,000 to 150,000 clones, 70% of them singletons. To note about this clone: Its antigen is unidentified.

V gave up 3 bases and J gave up 0 bases, with 9 bases separating them. This CDR3 has 15 amino acids. Per germline, CDR1 MDHEN and CDR2 SYDVKM. The TCR sequence derives from a woman between 55 and 75 years old in good health and CMV-seropositive. The gene calls are TRBV28 and TRBJ1-5; a possible D gene is TRBD1 (6 bases). The sample comprised PBMCs. Here the CDR3 DNA reads TGTGCCAGCAGTTTCACAGGGTTTAGCAATCAGCCCCAGCATTTT. Translated, it gives CASSFTGFSNQPQHF.